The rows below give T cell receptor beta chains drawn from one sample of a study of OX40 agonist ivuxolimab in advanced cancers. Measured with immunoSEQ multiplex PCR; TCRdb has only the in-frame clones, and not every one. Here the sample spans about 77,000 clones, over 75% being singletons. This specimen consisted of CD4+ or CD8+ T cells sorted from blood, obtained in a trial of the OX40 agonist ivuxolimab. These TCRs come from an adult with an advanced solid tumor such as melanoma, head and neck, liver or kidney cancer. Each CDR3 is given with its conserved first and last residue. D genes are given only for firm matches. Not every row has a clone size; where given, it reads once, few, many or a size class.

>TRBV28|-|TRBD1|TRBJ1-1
CASSFSDRGVAFF
TGTGCCAGCAGTTTCTCCGACAGGGGGGTGGCTTTCTTT
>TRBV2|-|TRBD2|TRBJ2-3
CASSFSSGYTDTQYF
TGTGCCAGCAGCTTTTCTAGCGGTTACACAGATACGCAGTATTTT
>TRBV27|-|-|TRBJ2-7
CASRPAGTMTYEQYF
TGTGCCAGCAGGCCGGCCGGGACAATGACCTACGAGCAGTACTTC
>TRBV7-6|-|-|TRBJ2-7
CASSSQYEQYF
TGTGCCAGCAGCTCTCAATACGAGCAGTACTTC
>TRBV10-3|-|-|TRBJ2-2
CAISESARRYTGELFF
TGTGCCATCAGTGAGTCAGCTAGGCGATACACCGGGGAGCTGTTTTTT
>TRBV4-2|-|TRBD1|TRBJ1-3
CASSQGGTGRSGNTIYF
TGTGCCAGCAGCCAAGGGGGGACAGGGCGATCTGGAAACACCATATATTTT
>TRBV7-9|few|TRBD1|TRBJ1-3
CASSSGQGNTIYF
TGTGCCAGCAGCTCGGGACAGGGAAACACCATATATTTT
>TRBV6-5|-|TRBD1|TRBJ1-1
CASSTPGQAEAFF
TGTGCCAGCAGTACCCCGGGACAGGCCGAAGCTTTCTTT
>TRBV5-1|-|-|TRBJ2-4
CASSLEGGNIQYF
TGCGCCAGCAGCTTGGAGGGGGGGAACATTCAGTACTTC
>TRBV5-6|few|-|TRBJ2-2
CASSLEQLLDTGELFF
TGTGCCAGCAGCTTGGAACAGCTACTCGACACCGGGGAGCTGTTTTTT
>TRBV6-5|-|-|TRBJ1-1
CASSYTRQATEAFF
TGTGCCAGCAGTTACACCCGACAGGCCACTGAAGCTTTCTTT
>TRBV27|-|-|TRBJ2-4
CASSSLGTKNIQYF
TGTGCCAGCAGTTCTTTAGGGACCAAAAACATTCAGTACTTC
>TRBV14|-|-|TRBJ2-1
CASSPDYPSYNEQFF
TGTGCCAGCAGCCCCGACTACCCCTCCTACAATGAGCAGTTCTTC
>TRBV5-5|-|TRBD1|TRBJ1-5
CASSRQGSNQPQHF
TGTGCCAGCAGCCGACAGGGGTCTAATCAGCCCCAGCATTTT
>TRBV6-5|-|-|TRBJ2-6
CASRTGRRSVLTF
TGTGCCAGCAGAACAGGGCGGCGGAGCGTCCTGACTTTC
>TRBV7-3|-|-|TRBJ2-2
CASSLRGSSNTGELFF
TGTGCCAGCAGCTTACGGGGCAGCTCGAACACCGGGGAGCTGTTTTTT
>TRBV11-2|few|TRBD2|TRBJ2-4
CASSLGTSTNIQYF
TGTGCCAGCAGCTTAGGGACTAGTACGAACATTCAGTACTTC
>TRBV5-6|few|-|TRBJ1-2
CASSTQTNYGYTF
TGTGCCAGCAGCACACAGACAAACTATGGCTACACCTTC
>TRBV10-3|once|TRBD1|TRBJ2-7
CATSGQGASEQYF
TGTGCCACCTCGGGACAGGGGGCCAGCGAGCAGTACTTC
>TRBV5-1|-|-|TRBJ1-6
CASSSRTGPESPLHF
TGCGCCAGCAGCAGCAGGACCGGGCCGGAATCACCCCTCCACTTT
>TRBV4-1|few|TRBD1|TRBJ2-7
CASSQGYRGPYEQYF
TGCGCCAGCAGCCAGGGATACAGGGGGCCCTACGAGCAGTACTTC
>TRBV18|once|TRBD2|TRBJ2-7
CASSPRGLAAYEQYF
TGTGCCAGCTCACCACGGGGACTAGCGGCCTACGAGCAGTACTTC
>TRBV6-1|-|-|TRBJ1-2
CASSPRISFGYTF
TGTGCCAGCAGCCCTAGGATTAGTTTTGGCTACACCTTC
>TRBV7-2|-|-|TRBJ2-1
CASSLFDEQFF
TGTGCCAGCAGCTTATTCGATGAGCAGTTCTTC
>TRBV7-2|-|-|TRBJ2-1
CASSLTGTHNEQFF
TGTGCCAGCAGCTTGACCGGGACCCACAATGAGCAGTTCTTC
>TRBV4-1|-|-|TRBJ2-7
CASSQIGSYEQYF
TGCGCCAGCAGCCAAATTGGGTCCTACGAGCAGTACTTC
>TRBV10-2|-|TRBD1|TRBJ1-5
CASSDSGTGSWPQHF
TGCGCCAGCAGTGATTCAGGGACAGGGTCGTGGCCCCAGCATTTT
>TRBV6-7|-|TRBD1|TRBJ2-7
CASSQGDEQYF
TGTGCCAGCAGCCAGGGGGACGAGCAGTACTTC
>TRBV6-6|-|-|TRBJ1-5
CASSYGRAGDQPQHF
TGTGCCAGCAGTTATGGCCGCGCAGGAGATCAGCCCCAGCATTTT
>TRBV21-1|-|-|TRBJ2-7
CASNSSGSYEQYF
TGTGCCAGCAATTCAAGCGGTTCCTACGAGCAGTACTTC
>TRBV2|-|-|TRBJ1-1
CASNSMNTEAFF
TGTGCCAGCAACTCCATGAACACTGAAGCTTTCTTT
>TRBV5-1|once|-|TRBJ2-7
CASSLAVGQGYEQYF
TGCGCCAGCAGCTTGGCCGTCGGCCAGGGCTACGAGCAGTACTTC
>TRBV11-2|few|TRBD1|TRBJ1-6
CASSITGENSPLHF
TGTGCCAGCAGTATAACAGGGGAGAATTCACCCCTCCACTTT
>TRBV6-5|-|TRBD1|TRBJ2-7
CASSYSTGIAYEQYF
TGTGCCAGCAGTTACTCGACAGGGATAGCCTACGAGCAGTACTTC
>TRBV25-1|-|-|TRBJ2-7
CASSDLGQGGHYEQYF
TGTGCCAGCAGTGATTTAGGGCAGGGTGGTCACTACGAGCAGTACTTC
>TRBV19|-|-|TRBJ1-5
CASSLGAYSNQPQHF
TGTGCCAGTAGTCTGGGGGCCTATAGCAATCAGCCCCAGCATTTT
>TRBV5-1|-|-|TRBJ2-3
CASSLGAGGTSTDTQYF
TGCGCCAGCAGCTTGGGGGCTGGAGGGACCTCCACAGATACGCAGTATTTT
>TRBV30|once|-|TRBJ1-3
CAWNRVTGNTIYF
TGTGCCTGGAACAGGGTAACTGGAAACACCATATATTTT
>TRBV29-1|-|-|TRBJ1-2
CSVEDTNYGYTF
TGCAGCGTTGAAGACACAAACTATGGCTACACCTTC
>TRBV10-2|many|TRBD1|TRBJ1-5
CASSDPTGPQGPQHF
TGCGCCAGCAGTGATCCGACAGGGCCTCAAGGGCCCCAGCATTTT
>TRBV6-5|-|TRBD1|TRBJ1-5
CASSWDSIQPQHF
TGTGCCAGCAGCTGGGACAGTATACAGCCCCAGCATTTT
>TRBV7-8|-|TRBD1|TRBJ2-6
CASSMGQISGANVLTF
TGTGCCAGCAGCATGGGACAGATCTCTGGGGCCAACGTCCTGACTTTC
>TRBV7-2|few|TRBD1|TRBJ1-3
CASSLMTGGSGNTIYF
TGTGCCAGCAGCTTAATGACAGGGGGTTCTGGAAACACCATATATTTT
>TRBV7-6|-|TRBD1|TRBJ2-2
CASSSRTGSGTGELFF
TGTGCCAGCAGCTCGCGGACAGGGTCAGGGACCGGGGAGCTGTTTTTT
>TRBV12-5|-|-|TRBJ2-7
CASGFGSGSYEQYF
TGTGCTAGTGGTTTTGGTAGCGGCTCCTACGAGCAGTACTTC
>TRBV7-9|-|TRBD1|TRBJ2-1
CASSAERGLIYEQFF
TGTGCCAGCAGCGCGGAAAGGGGGCTTATCTATGAGCAGTTCTTC
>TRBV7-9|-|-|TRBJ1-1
CASSLAGRMNTEAFF
TGTGCCAGCAGCTTAGCCGGCAGGATGAACACTGAAGCTTTCTTT
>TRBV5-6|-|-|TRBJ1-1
CASSRPHNTEAFF
TGTGCCAGCAGCCGACCCCATAACACTGAAGCTTTCTTT
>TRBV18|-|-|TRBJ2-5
CASSLGTGAQETQYF
TGTGCCAGCTCTCTGGGGACGGGAGCCCAAGAGACCCAGTACTTC
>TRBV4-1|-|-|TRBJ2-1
CASSQVDMLSYNEQFF
TGCGCCAGCAGCCAAGTCGACATGTTATCCTACAATGAGCAGTTCTTC
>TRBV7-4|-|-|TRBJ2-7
CASSLEGGTREQYF
TGTGCCAGCAGTTTAGAGGGCGGCACCAGGGAGCAGTACTTC
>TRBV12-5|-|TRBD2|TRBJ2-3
CASGLGILAGGDTQYF
TGTGCTAGTGGTTTGGGTATACTAGCGGGAGGAGATACGCAGTATTTT
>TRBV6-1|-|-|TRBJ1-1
CASIRSRGTEAFF
TGTGCCAGCATTAGGTCCAGGGGCACTGAAGCTTTCTTT
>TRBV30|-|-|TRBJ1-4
CAWSVRTAGVFEKLFF
TGTGCCTGGAGTGTACGGACAGCCGGGGTTTTTGAAAAACTGTTTTTT
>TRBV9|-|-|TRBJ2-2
CASSAGGPNTGELFF
TGTGCCAGCAGCGCAGGGGGGCCGAACACCGGGGAGCTGTTTTTT
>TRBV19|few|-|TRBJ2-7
CASSIEGGTVGYEQYF
TGTGCCAGTAGTATAGAAGGAGGGACTGTAGGCTACGAGCAGTACTTC
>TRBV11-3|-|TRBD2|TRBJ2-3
CASSSGTSGRIDTQYF
TGTGCCAGCAGCTCAGGGACTAGCGGGAGGATAGATACGCAGTATTTT
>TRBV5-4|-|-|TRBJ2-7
CASSGRGQLNYEQYF
TGTGCCAGCAGCGGACGAGGACAGCTGAACTACGAGCAGTACTTC